The 29 T cell receptor beta chains in this list originate from one sample, sequenced in a study of T-cell memory formation after mild COVID-19. TCRdb independently ran MiXCR on the 5' RACE reads; one entry per CDR3 protein. The sample holds some 210,000 distinct CDR3 sequences, around 25% seen once. Sequencing was done on a sample of PBMCs or a T cell subset sorted from them (not recorded which). All receptors derive from an adult woman who had mild COVID-19 (a few samples of this study predate the infection). Cell type and time point are not known.

This clonotype was detected only a few times. The CDR3 region is CATSDYPLGDTQYF. In nucleotides, the CDR3 is TGTGCCACCAGTGATTACCCACTAGGAGATACGCAGTATTTT. The chain uses TRBV24-1 and TRBJ2-3, with TRBD2 as a possible D gene (5 bases). CDR3 size: 14 residues. V was shortened by 2 bases and J by 5 bases, with 10 bases between the two germline ends. Germline V gives CDR1 KGHDR, CDR2 SFDVKD.

The genes are TRBV6-5 and TRBJ2-2, with a possible D match to TRBD1 (5 bases). CDR1 is MNHEY, CDR2 SVGAGI, per germline. V lost 7 bases to trimming and J lost 4 bases, with 25 bases between them. CDR3 length: 18 amino acids. CDR3 sequence reads: CASTLRRVLGRGTGELFF. CDR3 DNA: TGTGCCAGCACCCTACGACGAGTTTTGGGGCGCGGCACCGGGGAGCTGTTTTTT.

This clonotype turned up a few times. The chain carries TRBV20-1 and TRBJ1-6; D gene ambiguous. This CDR3 comprises 13 residues. V lost 0 bases and J 14 bases, leaving 14 bases between the germline ends. In germline, CDR1 is DFQATT, CDR2 SNEGSKA (reference sequence). CDR3 nucleotides: TGCAGTGCTAGAGATCCGACGGATCTATCCCTCCACTTT. Residues: CSARDPTDLSLHF.

This clonotype showed up just a few times. The chain employs TRBV7-6 and TRBJ2-7; no clear D gene. V was cut by 3 bases and J by 5 bases, with 8 bases left in between. The CDR3 length is 12 residues. Germline loops: CDR1 SGHVS, CDR2 FNYEAQ. CDR3 amino acids: CASSFHPHEQYF. CDR3 sequence (DNA): TGTGCCAGCAGCTTTCACCCCCACGAGCAGTACTTC.

This clonotype was counted a single time. The genes are TRBV20-1 and TRBJ1-5, with D possibly TRBD1 on 6 matching bases. CDR1 is DFQATT, CDR2 SNEGSKA, per germline (reference sequence). Trimming left V 3 bases short and J 7 bases short, with 13 bases between. The length of the CDR3 is 13 residues. This chain's CDR3 is CSASPGHKQPQHF. CDR3 coding DNA: TGCAGTGCTAGTCCGGGACACAAACAGCCCCAGCATTTT.

The rearrangement links TRBV24-1 to TRBJ2-1; no clear D. The CDR3 runs to 11 residues. Germline V gives CDR1 KGHDR, CDR2 SFDVKD. Trimming took off 0 bases at V and 10 bases at J, with 3 bases between the two ends. This CDR3 reads CATSDLDEQFF. CDR3 nucleotides: TGTGCCACCAGTGATTTGGACGAGCAGTTCTTC.

This clonotype was detected ten times or more. This chain uses TRBV20-1 with TRBJ2-2, with D possibly matching TRBD2 (6 bases). V was cut by 0 bases and J by 0 bases, with 14 bases left in between. The CDR3 runs to 17 residues. CDR1 DFQATT and CDR2 SNEGSKA come from the germline V gene (reference sequence). The CDR3 region has the DNA TGCAGTGCTAGAGATGGGGGGAGGAGTTCGAACACCGGGGAGCTGTTTTTT. Translation gives CSARDGGRSSNTGELFF.

The sample holds many counts of this clonotype. The genes are TRBV7-2 and TRBJ2-5; D is perhaps TRBD2 (6 bases). The CDR3 consists of 13 residues. Germline values: CDR1 SGHTA, CDR2 FQGNSA. V was shortened by 4 bases and J by 5 bases, with 11 bases between the two germline ends. The CDR3 region has the DNA TGTGCCAGCAGCTCTCAGGCGGGGGAGACCCAGTACTTC. Encoded protein: CASSSQAGETQYF. Drawing the rest from reference TRBV7-2 and TRBJ2-5, the complete variable domain is GAGVSQSPSNKVTEKGKDVELRCDPISGHTALYWYRQSLGQGLEFLIYFQGNSAPDKSGLPSDRFSAERTGGSVSTLTIQRTQQEDSAVYLCASSSQAGETQYFGPGTRLLVL.

This clonotype is classed as medium-sized (0.01 to 0.1%). This sequence joins TRBV7-2 and TRBJ2-1; D perhaps matches TRBD2 (5 bases). Germline V gene sequence: CDR1 SGHTA, CDR2 FQGNSA. V lost 1 base, J lost 4 bases, and 11 bases lay in between. The CDR3 runs 15 residues. The CDR3 DNA sequence: TGTGCCAGCAGCTTAGGAGCTAGCCCATACAATGAGCAGTTCTTC. Protein product: CASSLGASPYNEQFF. The full variable domain, rest sourced from reference TRBV7-2 and TRBJ2-1, is GAGVSQSPSNKVTEKGKDVELRCDPISGHTALYWYRQSLGQGLEFLIYFQGNSAPDKSGLPSDRFSAERTGGSVSTLTIQRTQQEDSAVYLCASSLGASPYNEQFFGPGTRLTVL.

CDR3 in DNA: TGTGCCAGCTCACCGGACAGAGCCCTCTACGAGCAGTACTTC. Its translation is CASSPDRALYEQYF. The chain employs TRBV18 and TRBJ2-7; weak D call: TRBD1 (6 bases). The CDR3 extends over 14 amino acids. V was shortened by 3 bases and J by 3 bases, with 12 bases between the two germline ends. Germline-derived CDR1 and CDR2 are KGHSH and LQKENI.

The chain carries TRBV12-3 or TRBV12-4 and TRBJ2-2; 7 nucleotides match TRBD2. J gave up 4 bases and V 5 bases, and 4 bases lay outside the gene matches. The CDR3 is 14 residues long. CDR3 in amino acids: CASSPSGATGELFF. CDR3 nucleotides: TGTGCCAGCAGTCCCAGCGGGGCCACCGGGGAGCTGTTTTTT.

The J gene is TRBJ1-2, the V gene TRBV7-8, with 8 nucleotides matching TRBD1. V gave up 4 bases and J gave up 4 bases; unmatched junction bases: 5. The length of the CDR3 is 14 residues. Germline V CDR1 and CDR2: SGHVS, FQNEAQ. CDR3 nucleotides: TGTGCCAGCAGCTACCGGGACAGGATCTATGGCTACACCTTC. This codes for CASSYRDRIYGYTF. Complete variable domain (other parts from reference TRBV7-8 and TRBJ1-2): GAGVSQSPRYKVAKRGQDVALRCDPISGHVSLFWYQQALGQGPEFLTYFQNEAQLDKSGLPSDRFFAERPEGSVSTLKIQRTQQEDSAVYLCASSYRDRIYGYTFGSGTRLTVV.

This chain uses TRBV29-1 with TRBJ2-1; D is possibly TRBD1 (6 bases). V shed 6 bases and J shed 1 base, with 13 bases lying between them. From germline, CDR1 is SQVTM and CDR2 ANQGSEA. The CDR3 has 14 amino acids. The CDR3 DNA follows: TGCAGCGTGTTGACAGGCCAGTCCTACAATGAGCAGTTCTTC. Residues: CSVLTGQSYNEQFF.

This clonotype was seen a handful of times. The chain is built from TRBV14 and TRBJ2-3; 8 nucleotides match TRBD2. J was trimmed by 1 base and V by 1 base; bases with no gene match: 4. The CDR3 spans 16 residues. Looked up from germline, CDR1 is SGHDN and CDR2 is FVKESK. DNA of the CDR3: TGTGCCAGCAGCCAAGTGCGACTAGCGCGCACAGATACGCAGTATTTT. It yields the protein CASSQVRLARTDTQYF.

This clonotype was detected a few times. The chain has TRBV5-1 and TRBJ2-5; D ambiguous. This CDR3 has 13 residues. The germline V and J ends were trimmed by 2 bases and 1 base, with 6 bases remaining between them. Germline V lookup: CDR1 SGHRS, CDR2 YFSETQ. CDR3 region: CASSLQPQETQYF. CDR3 coding DNA: TGCGCCAGCAGCTTACAGCCCCAAGAGACCCAGTACTTC.

In this sample, this clonotype turned up a few times. V gene TRBV9 combines with J gene TRBJ2-7; D might be TRBD1 or TRBD2, each matching 6 bases. CDR3 length: 16 residues. V lost 5 bases and J lost 2, with 20 bases in between. Germline loops: CDR1 SGDLS, CDR2 YYNGEE. The CDR3 here is CASSGDWGAPPYEQYF. The CDR3 DNA follows: TGTGCCAGCAGTGGAGATTGGGGGGCTCCCCCCTACGAGCAGTACTTC.

The rearrangement links TRBV4-1 to TRBJ1-5; 8 bases align to TRBD1. The germline gives CDR1 MGHRA, CDR2 YSYEKL. After removal of 5 bases from V and 5 bases from J, the junction contained 8 bases not matched to a gene. The CDR3 is 15 amino acids. CDR3 sequence reads: CASSKGTGFDQPQHF. Written as DNA, the CDR3 is TGCGCCAGCAGCAAGGGGACAGGTTTTGATCAGCCCCAGCATTTT.

The J gene is TRBJ1-6, the V gene TRBV20-1, with 7 bases matching TRBD1. Looked up from germline, CDR1 is DFQATT and CDR2 is SNEGSKA (reference sequence). Trimming removed 5 bases from V and 17 bases from J; junction bases left unmatched: 9. The CDR3 loop spans 11 amino acids. CDR3 amino acids: CSARTGGQIHF. As DNA, the CDR3 is TGCAGTGCTCGGACAGGAGGCCAAATCCACTTT.

V is TRBV27 and J is TRBJ2-3; D is possibly TRBD2 (6 bases). Trimming stripped 6 bases from V and 0 bases from J, with 22 bases between. In germline, CDR1 is MNHEY, CDR2 SMNVEV (reference sequence). There are 18 residues in the CDR3. The CDR3 bases are TGTGCCAGCAGCCAGACTAGTTTCTATCGGGCTAGCACAGATACGCAGTATTTT. It translates to CASSQTSFYRASTDTQYF.

The table lists this clonotype with a few counts. The chain carries TRBV11-2 and TRBJ2-7; D may match TRBD1 or TRBD2 (6 bases each). The germline V gene has CDR1 SGHAT and CDR2 FQNNGV. The ends were cut back, 5 bases at V and 1 base at J, with 21 bases in the middle. The CDR3 loop spans 17 amino acids. The chain's CDR3 is CASSPLRGAAHSYEQYF. In DNA form, the CDR3 reads TGTGCCAGCAGCCCCCTAAGGGGGGCAGCCCATTCCTACGAGCAGTACTTC.

Relative to its sample, this clonotype is medium-sized (0.01 to 0.1%). J is TRBJ2-1 and V is TRBV5-5, with a possible D match to TRBD2 (6 bases). Trimming removed 4 bases from V and 7 bases from J, with 12 bases in between. Germline lookup yields CDR1 SGHKS and CDR2 YYEKEE (reference sequence). This CDR3 has 13 amino acids. The CDR3 bases are TGTGCCAGCAGCGTGGGACTTCGGAATGAGCAGTTCTTC. It is translated as CASSVGLRNEQFF. Complete variable domain (other parts from reference TRBV5-5 and TRBJ2-1): DAGVTQSPTHLIKTRGQQVTLRCSPISGHKSVSWYQQVLGQGPQFIFQYYEKEERGRGNFPDRFSARQFPNYSSELNVNALLLGDSALYLCASSVGLRNEQFFGPGTRLTVL.

The chain combines TRBV10-3 with TRBJ1-1; 8 bases line up with TRBD1. The CDR3 consists of 19 residues. Germline V CDR1 and CDR2: ENHRY, SYGVKD. Unmatched junction bases numbered 17, after V lost 4 bases and J lost 1 base. CDR3 sequence (DNA): TGTGCCATCAGTGGAATTTTATATGCCGGACAGGGTAAGAACACTGAAGCTTTCTTT. Protein: CAISGILYAGQGKNTEAFF.

This clonotype turned up a few times. The chain combines TRBV9 with TRBJ2-5; D remains ambiguous. This CDR3 region has 15 residues. Per germline, CDR1 SGDLS and CDR2 YYNGEE. V was cut by 1 base and J by 2 bases, with 12 bases left in between. CDR3 in DNA: TGTGCCAGCAGCGTAAGGAAGACGAATCAAGAGACCCAGTACTTC. It specifies CASSVRKTNQETQYF.

The rearrangement links TRBV7-9 to TRBJ1-5, with 8 bases aligning to TRBD1. Per germline, CDR1 SEHNR and CDR2 FQNEAQ (reference sequence). Trimming took 5 bases from V and 1 from J; bases not matched to a gene: 1. CDR3 length equals 14 residues. CDR3 in amino acids: CASSRQGSNQPQHF. CDR3 DNA sequence: TGTGCCAGCAGCAGACAGGGGAGCAATCAGCCCCAGCATTTT. Based on the CDR3 plus reference TRBV7-9 and TRBJ1-5, the full variable domain is DTGVSQNPRHKITKRGQNVTFRCDPISEHNRLYWYRQTLGQGPEFLTYFQNEAQLEKSRLLSDRFSAERPKGSFSTLEIQRTEQGDSAMYLCASSRQGSNQPQHFGDGTRLSIL.

A word on this clonotype: One end of the junction fails to match germline, which may point to a read error. This rearrangement joins TRBV7-2 to TRBJ2-3; D is unclear. The CDR3 length is 15 residues. The germline V gene encodes CDR1 SGHTA and CDR2 FQGNSA. The CDR3 DNA sequence: TGTGCCAGCACCTTACCGTCCAAGTCCACAGATACGCAGTATTTT. This sequence encodes CASTLPSKSTDTQYF. The full variable domain, in which reference TRBV7-2 and TRBJ2-3 provide the parts outside the CDR3, is GAGVSQSPSNKVTEKGKDVELRCDPISGHTALYWYRQSLGQGLEFLIYFQGNSAPDKSGLPSDRFSAERTGGSVSTLTIQRTQQEDSAVYLCASTLPSKSTDTQYFGPGTRLTVL.

This rearrangement joins TRBV5-1 to TRBJ2-1; no firm D call. Trimming cost V 4 bases and J 0 bases, with 14 bases left between them. CDR3 length: 16 residues. The germline gives CDR1 SGHRS, CDR2 YFSETQ. Written as DNA, the CDR3 is TGCGCCAGCAGCCCCCTGACCTGGAGCTCCTACAATGAGCAGTTCTTC. Its protein is CASSPLTWSSYNEQFF.

The table lists this clonotype with a few counts. This sequence joins TRBV12-3 or TRBV12-4 and TRBJ2-7; possible D gene TRBD2, 6 bases. V was cut by 10 bases and J by 2 bases, with 12 bases left in between. The length of the CDR3 is 12 residues. As DNA, the CDR3 is TGTGCCACCGCGGGGCGACCCTACGAGCAGTACTTC. Encoded protein: CATAGRPYEQYF.

This chain uses TRBV10-3 with TRBJ2-7; D possibly matches TRBD1 or TRBD2 (5 bases each). The CDR3 runs 12 residues. Deletions cut 3 bases from V and 6 bases from J, with 9 bases between. Germline V gene lookup returns CDR1 ENHRY and CDR2 SYGVKD. CDR3 protein: CAISEGTGEQYF. CDR3 bases: TGTGCCATCAGTGAAGGGACGGGCGAGCAGTACTTC.

This clonotype was counted only a few times. The chain carries TRBV29-1 and TRBJ1-2; the D is unclear. Germline CDR1 SQVTM, CDR2 ANQGSEA. The CDR3 extends over 11 amino acids. Trimming removed 4 bases from V and 3 bases from J, with 6 bases in between. The CDR3 DNA reads TGCAGCGTTGGTTCCGACTATGGCTACACCTTC. Its translation: CSVGSDYGYTF.